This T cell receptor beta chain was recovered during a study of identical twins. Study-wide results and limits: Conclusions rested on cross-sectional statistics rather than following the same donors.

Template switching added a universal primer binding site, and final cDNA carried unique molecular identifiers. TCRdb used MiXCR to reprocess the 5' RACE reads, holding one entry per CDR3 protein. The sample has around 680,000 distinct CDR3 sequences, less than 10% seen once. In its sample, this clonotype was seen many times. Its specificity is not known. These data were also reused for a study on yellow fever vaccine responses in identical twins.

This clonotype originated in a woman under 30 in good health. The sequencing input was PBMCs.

The CDR3 spells CASSQDQSAYNEQFF. The CDR3 region has the DNA TGCGCCAGCAGCCAAGACCAAAGTGCCTACAATGAGCAGTTCTTC. The V call is TRBV4-3, the J call TRBJ2-1, with D hard to call. Trimming removed 0 bases from V and 2 bases from J, with 8 bases in between. CDR1 and CDR2 (germline): LGHNA, YSLEER. CDR3 length: 15 residues.